Following are 10 T cell receptor beta chains from one sample sequenced in a study of cytomegalovirus exposure and HLA in healthy donors. A multiplex PCR was run with 60 Vbeta primers and 13 Jbeta primers. Sequenced by immunoSEQ multiplex PCR; TCRdb stores in-frame clones only, minus some. The sample records about 250,000 clones, about 85% being singletons. Input material: PBMCs. These receptors came from a girl aged 2 to 9 in good health and CMV-seronegative.

The chain uses TRBV6-6 and TRBJ1-1, with D uncertain. Germline V lookup: CDR1 MNHNY, CDR2 SVGAGI (reference sequence). The CDR3 consists of 13 residues. V was trimmed by 3 bases and J by 1 base, leaving 6 bases between them. For the CDR3, the DNA is TGTGCCAGCAGTTATTCGAGGAACACTGAAGCTTTCTTT. Translated, it gives CASSYSRNTEAFF.

The gene calls are TRBV18 and TRBJ1-1, with D unresolved. This CDR3 region has 14 residues. V lost 3 bases to trimming and J lost 5 bases, with 13 bases between them. CDR1 KGHSH and CDR2 LQKENI come from the germline V gene. The CDR3 protein is CASSPSTVVTEAFF. The CDR3 nucleotides read TGTGCCAGCTCACCCTCTACGGTCGTAACTGAAGCTTTCTTT.

The V call is TRBV6-1, the J call TRBJ2-1; 12 bases line up with TRBD2. From germline, CDR1 is MNHNS and CDR2 SASEGT. V lost 4 bases to trimming and J lost 4 bases; unmatched junction nucleotides: 2. The CDR3 is made up of 15 amino acids. CDR3 nucleotides: TGTGCCAGCAGTGGACTAGCGGGGGCATACAATGAGCAGTTCTTC. Amino acid sequence: CASSGLAGAYNEQFF.

The chain employs TRBV27 and TRBJ2-3; TRBD2 aligns across 10 bases. This CDR3 is built from 15 residues. The V and J ends lost 3 bases and 1 base, in that order; junction bases with no gene match: 1. Per germline, CDR1 MNHEY and CDR2 SMNVEV (reference sequence). CDR3 loop: CASSFLAGGTDTQYF. CDR3 nucleotide sequence: TGTGCCAGCAGTTTCCTAGCGGGAGGCACAGATACGCAGTATTTT.

The CDR3 protein is CATSRGSSESTDTQYF. Here the CDR3 DNA reads TGTGCCACCAGCAGAGGGTCTAGCGAAAGCACAGATACGCAGTATTTT. The chain is built from TRBV15 and TRBJ2-3; TRBD2 might be the D (6 bases). This CDR3 has 16 residues. CDR1 LNHNV and CDR2 YYDKDF come from the germline V gene (reference sequence). Trimming removed 1 base from V and 0 bases from J, with 11 bases in between.

V and J are TRBV19 and TRBJ1-2, with 9 nucleotides matching TRBD1. The CDR3 consists of 14 residues. V lost 7 bases, J lost 5 bases, and 8 bases stayed unmatched. Germline CDR1 LNHDA, CDR2 SQIVND (reference sequence). The chain's CDR3 is CASTSGDREYGYTF. The CDR3, as DNA: TGTGCCAGTACCTCTGGGGACAGGGAATATGGCTACACCTTC.

This chain joins TRBV6-5 and TRBJ1-1; unclear D gene. The CDR3 contains 14 residues. From germline, CDR1 is MNHEY and CDR2 SVGAGI. V lost 5 bases to trimming and J lost 7 bases, with 17 bases between them. CDR3 nucleotides: TGTGCCAGCAGTCAACTTGGAGGACGGTATGAAGCTTTCTTT. Protein sequence: CASSQLGGRYEAFF.

The J gene is TRBJ2-7, the V gene TRBV20-1; no clear D gene. The germline V gene encodes CDR1 DFQATT and CDR2 SNEGSKA (reference sequence). This CDR3 has 11 amino acids. Trimming stripped 4 bases from V and 2 bases from J, with 6 bases between. CDR3 bases: TGCAGTGCTAATAGTGCCTACGAGCAGTACTTC. Translated: CSANSAYEQYF.

The chain employs TRBV5-1 and TRBJ2-7; a weak D match, TRBD1 (5 bases). V lost 5 bases and J 7 bases, leaving 16 bases between the germline ends. This CDR3 region has 13 residues. The germline V gene encodes CDR1 SGHRS and CDR2 YFSETQ. The CDR3 DNA follows: TGCGCCAGCAGTCGTGATGGGGCAAGGGAGCAGTACTTC. It translates to CASSRDGAREQYF.

This clone was found once. The chain recombines TRBV15 with TRBJ2-7; 9 bases fit TRBD2. In germline, CDR1 is LNHNV, CDR2 YYDKDF (reference sequence). The J segment lost 1 base and the V segment lost 6 bases, leaving 4 bases of the junction unmatched. CDR3 length equals 14 residues. This CDR3 is CATRLAGASYEQYF. As DNA, the CDR3 is TGTGCCACCAGACTAGCGGGTGCATCCTACGAGCAGTACTTC. Full variable domain (remainder filled in from reference TRBV15 and TRBJ2-7): DAMVIQNPRYQVTQFGKPVTLSCSQTLNHNVMYWYQQKSSQAPKLLFHYYDKDFNNEADTPDNFQSRRPNTSFCFLDIRSPGLGDTAMYLCATRLAGASYEQYFGPGTRLTVT.